The 30 T cell receptor beta chains below were found in one sample sequenced in a study of T cell responses to AZD1222 COVID-19 vaccine. Using immunoSEQ multiplex PCR, the repertoire was profiled, and TCRdb retains in-frame clones only, with some absent. The table shows 75,000 to 100,000 clones, with more than 85% occurring only once. This material consisted of peripheral blood, taken on day 0 of AZD1222 vaccination. All receptors come from an adult in good health.

This rearrangement joins TRBV5-5 to TRBJ1-2; D is uncertain. This CDR3 comprises 13 residues. Germline CDR1 SGHKS, CDR2 YYEKEE (reference sequence). V was trimmed by 0 bases and J by 7 bases, leaving 10 bases between them. The DNA for the CDR3 is TGTGCCAGCAGCTTGGAACTTCTGCGTGGCTACACCTTC. Residues: CASSLELLRGYTF.

This sequence joins TRBV4-1 and TRBJ1-3; D ambiguous. This CDR3 region has 13 residues. The germline V gene has CDR1 MGHRA and CDR2 YSYEKL. V gave up 1 base and J gave up 0 bases, with 1 base separating them. CDR3 sequence reads: CASSQVSGNTIYF. For the CDR3, the DNA is TGCGCCAGCAGCCAAGTCTCTGGAAACACCATATATTTT.

The chain combines TRBV6-4 with TRBJ2-2; D not resolved. CDR3 length: 13 residues. V was pared by 6 bases and J by 1 base, with 6 bases between. From germline, CDR1 is MRHNA and CDR2 SNTAGT. This CDR3 reads CASRAVNTGELFF. In DNA form, the CDR3 reads TGTGCCAGCAGGGCTGTGAACACCGGGGAGCTGTTTTTT.

V is TRBV28 and J is TRBJ1-2; 9 nucleotides line up with TRBD1. CDR1 is MDHEN, CDR2 SYDVKM, per germline. CDR3 length equals 13 residues. Losses at the gene ends were 8 bases for V and 1 base for J; bases not matched to a gene: 2. The CDR3 sequence is CASGTGSNYGYTF. DNA for the CDR3: TGTGCCAGCGGGACAGGGAGTAACTATGGCTACACCTTC.

This clone is labeled as medium-sized (0.01 to 0.1%). This chain links TRBV7-9 with TRBJ2-7; TRBD1 agrees at 9 bases. The CDR3 spans 14 residues. Germline V CDR1 and CDR2: SEHNR, FQNEAQ (reference sequence). With V trimmed by 5 bases and J by 6 bases, 8 bases remained unmatched. CDR3 sequence: CASSLLDRGPEQYF. The CDR3 nucleotides read TGTGCCAGCAGCCTCCTGGACAGGGGCCCCGAGCAGTACTTC.

The CDR3 loop is CASSLAGRGGLSSYNEQFF. The CDR3 nucleotides are TGTGCCAGCAGCTTAGCGGGGCGGGGCGGGCTAAGCTCCTACAATGAGCAGTTCTTC. The chain recombines TRBV7-2 with TRBJ2-1, with a tentative D call TRBD2 (6 bases). The germline V gene encodes CDR1 SGHTA and CDR2 FQGNSA. V was pared by 0 bases and J by 0 bases, with 18 bases between. The length of the CDR3 is 19 residues.

This clone was observed a single time. V is TRBV3-1 (or the pseudogene TRBV3-2) and J is TRBJ2-1; maybe TRBD2 (5 bases). The CDR3 is 15 residues long. Germline CDR1 reads LGHDT; CDR2 reads YNNKEL (reference sequence). Trimming left V 5 bases short and J 0 bases short, with 11 bases between. In nucleotides, the CDR3 is TGTGCCAGCAGCTATATACGGGACTCCTACAATGAGCAGTTCTTC. As protein: CASSYIRDSYNEQFF.

The chain uses TRBV7-9 and TRBJ2-1; D ambiguous. This CDR3 spans 12 amino acids. Germline assignment: CDR1 SEHNR and CDR2 FQNEAQ (reference sequence). V lost 6 bases and J 7 bases, leaving 10 bases between the germline ends. DNA of the CDR3: TGTGCCAGCAGTCCCGACTCTAATGAGCAGTTCTTC. Its translation is CASSPDSNEQFF. The complete variable domain, with remaining parts taken from reference TRBV7-9 and TRBJ2-1, reads DTGVSQNPRHKITKRGQNVTFRCDPISEHNRLYWYRQTLGQGPEFLTYFQNEAQLEKSRLLSDRFSAERPKGSFSTLEIQRTEQGDSAMYLCASSPDSNEQFFGPGTRLTVL.

This chain connects TRBV19 to TRBJ1-1; D unresolved. With 10 bases removed from V and 3 bases from J, the gap between germline ends came to 18 bases. The CDR3 has 14 residues. The V gene's germline CDR1 is LNHDA and CDR2 SQIVND (reference sequence). Written as DNA, the CDR3 is TGTGCCACCCGCCTGGTCGGAAAAGACACTGAAGCTTTCTTT. Its protein product is CATRLVGKDTEAFF.

The V gene is TRBV7-9, the J gene TRBJ1-2; TRBD1 is a possible D gene (5 bases). CDR3 length equals 15 residues. Trimming took off 4 bases at V and 4 bases at J, with 16 bases between the two ends. Germline V gives CDR1 SEHNR, CDR2 FQNEAQ (reference sequence). CDR3 region: CASSSPGSGGYGYTF. The DNA for the CDR3 is TGTGCCAGCAGCTCCCCTGGTTCCGGGGGCTATGGCTACACCTTC.

V usage is TRBV30 and J usage is TRBJ2-5; no clear D gene. The CDR3 runs 13 residues. Germline values: CDR1 GTSNPN, CDR2 SVGIG (reference sequence). The V end lost 2 bases, the J end lost 2 bases, and 9 bases lay between the germline ends. This CDR3 reads CAWSYGQQETQYF. The CDR3 coding sequence is TGTGCCTGGAGTTATGGGCAGCAAGAGACCCAGTACTTC.

The V call is TRBV9, the J call TRBJ1-1, with D hard to call. The CDR3 totals 16 residues. The germline V gene encodes CDR1 SGDLS and CDR2 YYNGEE. V was pared by 0 bases and J by 0 bases, with 12 bases between. The DNA of the CDR3 is TGTGCCAGCAGCGTAGACCCAGGACTCATGAACACTGAAGCTTTCTTT. Amino acids: CASSVDPGLMNTEAFF.

Note on this clone: This sample also contains other DNA sequences that code for the same CDR3. The chain is built from TRBV5-1 and TRBJ2-5; no firm D call. The V end lost 4 bases, the J end lost 1 base, and 2 bases lay between the germline ends. This CDR3 is built from 11 residues. The V gene's germline CDR1 is SGHRS and CDR2 YFSETQ. CDR3 nucleotide sequence: TGCGCCAGCAGCCTCCAAGAGACCCAGTACTTC. Encoded protein: CASSLQETQYF.

This clone was observed a handful of times. The chain combines TRBV7-2 with TRBJ2-7; D is undetermined. V shed 0 bases and J shed 4 bases, with 7 bases lying between them. The CDR3 extends over 13 amino acids. Germline V lookup: CDR1 SGHTA, CDR2 FQGNSA. CDR3 residues: CASSLADGYEQYF. In DNA form, the CDR3 reads TGTGCCAGCAGCTTAGCCGACGGGTACGAGCAGTACTTC.

This clone was seen once. The gene calls are TRBV28 and TRBJ1-5; D unclear. Germline loops: CDR1 MDHEN, CDR2 SYDVKM. This CDR3 spans 17 amino acids. Trimming took 3 bases from V and 0 from J, leaving 15 bases between them. This chain's CDR3 is CASSFVAERYSNQPQHF. In DNA form, the CDR3 reads TGTGCCAGCAGTTTTGTGGCGGAAAGATATAGCAATCAGCCCCAGCATTTT.

Only one count was recorded for this clone. The V gene is TRBV9, the J gene TRBJ2-3; TRBD2 matches 9 bases. The germline CDR1 and CDR2 sequences are SGDLS and YYNGEE. Trimming took 2 bases from V and 2 from J; bases not matched to a gene: 12. The CDR3 runs 18 residues. The CDR3 bases are TGTGCCAGCAGCGTTGGTGCGGGGGGGCCCTCAAACACAGATACGCAGTATTTT. Translated, it gives CASSVGAGGPSNTDTQYF.

This rearrangement joins TRBV11-2 to TRBJ1-1, with D perhaps matching TRBD1 (6 bases). CDR1 and CDR2 from the germline V gene are SGHAT and FQNNGV. Between the trimmed V and J ends, which lost 2 bases and 4 bases, there was a span of 8 bases. The CDR3 length is 13 residues. CDR3 DNA: TGTGCCAGCAGCTTAAGAGGGGGCACTGAAGCTTTCTTT. Translation gives CASSLRGGTEAFF.

This clone has just a few counts. J is TRBJ1-1 and V is TRBV5-1, with a weak D call TRBD1 (5 bases). Trimming removed 2 bases at V and 3 bases at J, with 11 bases between. CDR3 size: 14 residues. From germline, CDR1 is SGHRS and CDR2 YFSETQ. The CDR3 DNA follows: TGCGCCAGCAGCTTACAGGCCATGTACACTGAAGCTTTCTTT. Its protein is CASSLQAMYTEAFF.

The chain couples TRBV7-2 to TRBJ2-2; D is unresolved. Germline V gene sequence: CDR1 SGHTA, CDR2 FQGNSA. CDR3 length equals 15 residues. V was cut by 5 bases and J by 3 bases, with 13 bases left in between. CDR3 bases: TGTGCCAGCAGCACCGGTCCTATCTACACCGGGGAGCTGTTTTTT. It is translated as CASSTGPIYTGELFF. The whole variable domain, remainder taken from reference TRBV7-2 and TRBJ2-2, is GAGVSQSPSNKVTEKGKDVELRCDPISGHTALYWYRQSLGQGLEFLIYFQGNSAPDKSGLPSDRFSAERTGGSVSTLTIQRTQQEDSAVYLCASSTGPIYTGELFFGEGSRLTVL.

The CDR3 region is CASSEGGADYEQYF. In DNA, the CDR3 is TGTGCCAGCAGTGAAGGGGGGGCAGATTACGAGCAGTACTTC. The chain uses TRBV2 and TRBJ2-7, with D possibly being TRBD1 or TRBD2 (6 bases each). Trimming stripped 1 base from V and 4 bases from J, with 11 bases between. The CDR3 is made up of 14 amino acids. Germline CDR1 reads SNHLY; CDR2 reads FYNNEI.

The chain combines TRBV6-5 with TRBJ1-2; the match to TRBD1 covers 7 bases. Germline trimming cut 2 bases from V and 8 bases from J; bases unmatched to any gene: 11. Germline V gene data show CDR1 as MNHEY and CDR2 as SVGAGI. The CDR3 loop spans 15 amino acids. This CDR3 is CASSYTGQAGGGYTF. CDR3 nucleotide sequence: TGTGCCAGCAGTTACACCGGACAGGCAGGGGGAGGCTACACCTTC.

The rearrangement links TRBV5-1 to TRBJ1-6; 9 bases are a match to TRBD1. Trimming at V came to 4 bases and at J to 7 bases, leaving 6 bases not matched to a gene. Germline loops: CDR1 SGHRS, CDR2 YFSETQ. The CDR3 contains 15 residues. The DNA for the CDR3 is TGCGCCAGCAGCCCAACCGGGACAGGGAATTCACCCCTCCACTTT. Translation gives CASSPTGTGNSPLHF.

This chain connects TRBV5-6 to TRBJ2-7; 8 positions agree with TRBD1. Germline V gene lookup returns CDR1 SGHDT and CDR2 YYEEEE. This CDR3 is built from 13 residues. V dropped 6 bases and J dropped 2; count of bases not matched to a gene: 4. The DNA for the CDR3 is TGTGCCAGCACCCGGGACAGGACCTACGAGCAGTACTTC. Its protein is CASTRDRTYEQYF.

V and J are TRBV6-5 and TRBJ2-4, with 7 bases fitting TRBD2. V lost 7 bases and J lost 3; bases outside the gene matches: 6. Germline CDR1 is MNHEY and CDR2 is SVGAGI. There are 14 residues in the CDR3. This chain's CDR3 is CASTTGGGKNIQYF. In nucleotides, the CDR3 is TGTGCCAGCACGACGGGGGGTGGCAAAAACATTCAGTACTTC.

This chain joins TRBV30 and TRBJ2-3, with D perhaps matching TRBD2 (6 bases). The CDR3 covers 15 residues. CDR1 is GTSNPN, CDR2 SVGIG, per germline (reference sequence). V was pared by 3 bases and J by 6 bases, with 19 bases between. The CDR3 loop reads CAWSRGGGGRDTQYF. CDR3 sequence (DNA): TGTGCCTGGAGCCGGGGAGGAGGTGGACGGGATACGCAGTATTTT. The whole variable domain, filled in from reference TRBV30 and TRBJ2-3, reads SQTIHQWPATLVQPVGSPLSLECTVEGTSNPNLYWYRQAAGRGLQLLFYSVGIGQISSEVPQNLSASRPQDRQFILSSKKLLLSDSGFYLCAWSRGGGGRDTQYFGPGTRLTVL.

The chain combines TRBV3-1 (or the pseudogene TRBV3-2) with TRBJ1-2; D possibly corresponds to TRBD1 (5 bases). Germline V gene sequence: CDR1 LGHDT, CDR2 YNNKEL (reference sequence). The CDR3 covers 14 residues. Trimming stripped 1 base from V and 8 bases from J, with 14 bases between. CDR3: CASSQVGQGGGYTF. Here the CDR3 DNA reads TGTGCCAGCAGCCAAGTCGGGCAGGGAGGCGGCTACACCTTC.

The V gene is TRBV7-9, the J gene TRBJ1-4; 7 bases are a match to TRBD1. V lost 1 base, J lost 4 bases, and 3 bases stayed unmatched. Germline-derived CDR1 and CDR2 are SEHNR and FQNEAQ (reference sequence). The CDR3 consists of 15 residues. The CDR3 DNA reads TGTGCCAGCAGCTTAGGAGCAGGGGGTAATGAAAAACTGTTTTTT. This translates into CASSLGAGGNEKLFF.

The rearrangement joins TRBV6-5 to TRBJ1-2, with D perhaps TRBD1 (5 bases). CDR1 is MNHEY, CDR2 SVGAGI, per germline. The CDR3 is 15 amino acids. Trimming pared 6 bases from V and 1 base from J, leaving 15 bases between. The CDR3 loop is CASSSSGADNYGYTF. Here the CDR3 DNA reads TGTGCCAGCAGCTCCTCCGGGGCAGATAACTATGGCTACACCTTC.

The chain recombines TRBV6-2 or TRBV6-3 with TRBJ2-3; no firm D call. With 5 bases removed from V and 2 bases from J, the gap between germline ends came to 20 bases. From germline, CDR1 is MNHEY and CDR2 SVGEGT. The CDR3 sequence is 17 residues long. The CDR3, as DNA: TGTGCCAGCAGTGCCCTGACGACAATAGGCTTCACAGATACGCAGTATTTT. The encoded protein is CASSALTTIGFTDTQYF.

The chain is built from TRBV30 and TRBJ1-2, with a weak D call TRBD1 (5 bases). The CDR3 totals 16 residues. V was cut by 0 bases and J by 2 bases, with 16 bases left in between. The V gene's germline CDR1 is GTSNPN and CDR2 SVGIG (reference sequence). The CDR3 DNA sequence: TGTGCCTGGAGTGTACAAAGGGGTTCCGGGAACTATGGCTACACCTTC. Amino acid sequence: CAWSVQRGSGNYGYTF.